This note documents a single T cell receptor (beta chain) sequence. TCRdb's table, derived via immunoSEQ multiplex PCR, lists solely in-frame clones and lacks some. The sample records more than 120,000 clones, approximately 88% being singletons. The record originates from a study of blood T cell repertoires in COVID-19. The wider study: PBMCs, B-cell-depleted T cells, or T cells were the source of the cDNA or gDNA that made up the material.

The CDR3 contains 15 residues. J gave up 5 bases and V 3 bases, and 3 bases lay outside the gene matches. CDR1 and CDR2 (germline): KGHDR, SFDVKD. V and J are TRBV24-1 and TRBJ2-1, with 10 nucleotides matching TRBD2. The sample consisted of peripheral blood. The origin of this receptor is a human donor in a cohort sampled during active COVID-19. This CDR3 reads CATSDPLAGHNEQFF. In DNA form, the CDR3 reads TGTGCCACCAGTGATCCACTAGCGGGACACAATGAGCAGTTCTTC.